The source of this TCR beta chain is a study of Ad26.COV2.S vaccination and SARS-CoV-2 variants (dated by TCRdb to 2020 to 2023). In terms of the full investigation: Donors in the vaccine arm were drawn from COV1001, a phase I-IIa trial of Ad26.COV2.S in healthy adults that was multicentre, randomized, double-blind and placebo-controlled. TCRbeta repertoire sequencing was used to assess the specificity and breadth of SARS-CoV-2-reactive T cell receptors after Ad26.COV2.S vaccination. The TCR-sequenced set comprised about 30 samples: approximately 20 Ad26.COV2.S vaccine recipients, 5 placebo recipients and 8 SARS-CoV-2 convalescent individuals. Participants in the trial were split at random into five groups of five each, receiving low-dose or high-dose Ad26.COV2.S once or twice, or else placebo on both occasions. Investigators did not know the trial group allocation while performing experiments and assessing outcomes. Dosing of Ad26.COV2.S was intramuscular, at either 5x10^10 or 1x10^11 viral particles, delivered as one shot or as two shots spaced 56 days apart. Findings and caveats that apply to the study as a whole: Vaccine and placebo recipients had similar non-spike TCR breadth, a finding consistent with the vaccine containing only spike. Spike-specific TCR breadth was higher in Ad26.COV2.S recipients than in placebo recipients (P = 0.0014). After vaccination, substantial breadth of spike-specific CD8+ and CD4+ T cell responses was reported. The authors noted that total T cell responses may have been underestimated by the TCR breadth and depth analyses. The study was not powered for comparison of responses between vaccine doses or regimens.

About this clone: Its specific antigen is unknown. Base qualities are missing; no much larger clone stands one base away.

According to the study, the label for this sample's treatment or condition signals: roughly 18 received Ad26.COV2.S at low or high dose, single or two shots; five or six received placebo; per-sample allocation not given. For vaccine and placebo recipients, repertoires were sequenced using samples collected on day 63 after the first injection. Between 29 July and 7 August 2020, Cohort 1b enrolled 25 adults aged 18-55 years at one site in Boston, USA. Ad26.COV2.S consisted of a replication-incompetent adenovirus type 26 vector by which a prefusion-stabilized SARS-CoV-2 spike protein from the original Wuhan strain was expressed. TCRbeta CDR3 regions were sequenced with the immunoSEQ Assay. After extraction, genomic DNA underwent amplification by bias-controlled multiplex PCR, followed by high-throughput sequencing. Per the authors' processing: To quantify the absolute abundance of every unique TCRbeta CDR3 region, sequences were collapsed and filtered. T cell fraction was estimated by normalizing TCRbeta template counts to usable DNA, with usable DNA measured through amplification of reference genes found in all nucleated cells. Repertoire TCRs were annotated as SARS-CoV-2-specific by exact matching of V gene, CDR3 amino acid sequence and J gene to a known reactive TCR set. MIRA supplied the reference SARS-CoV-2 TCR set, which was filtered for enrichment in COVID-19-positive ImmuneCODE repertoires so that public or cross-reactive TCRs were removed. Using the MIRA antigens, annotated TCRs were further analysed by specific ORF or by position within an ORF. Breadth was defined as annotated unique rearrangements over total unique productive rearrangements; depth was the summed frequency of those rearrangements. Two-sided Wilcoxon rank-sum tests were used to compare TCR breadth between groups. As stored in TCRdb, this immuneACCESS dataset retains in-frame rearrangements with V and J assigned. A fraction of the clones does not appear; measured against another copy, unresolved V genes explain less than half of the discrepancy, and the remainder lacks a known reason. The DNA gave D and trimming, while V, J and clone size come from that table. Recorded for this sample are approximately 460,000 clones; about 88% of them occurred a single time. The leading ten clones occupy about 1.5% of the sample.

From a lookup of the germline V gene, CDR1 and CDR2 are SGDLS and YYNGEE. V and J are truncated by 4 bases and 4 bases respectively, leaving an intervening sequence of 13 bases. The CDR3 has 14 amino acids, counting the end cysteine and phenylalanine. This entry keeps only the CDR3 DNA: 42 bases, framed from base 1. The chain is made from TRBV9 and TRBJ2-3; TRBD2 is a possible D gene, resting on 6 matching bases. The receptor was derived from a person between 18 and 59 years old who received the Ad26.COV2.S COVID-19 vaccine or a placebo. The sample consisted of peripheral blood, taken in a trial of Ad26.COV2.S vaccine versus placebo. The CDR3 is CASSKPGLPDTQYF. The DNA reads as follows: TGTGCCAGCAGCAAGCCGGGACTTCCAGATACGCAGTATTTT. The full variable domain, completed from the reference TRBV9 and TRBJ2-3 proteins outside the CDR3, reads DSGVTQTPKHLITATGQRVTLRCSPRSGDLSVYWYQQSLDQGLQFLIQYYNGEERAKGNILERFSAQQFPDLHSELNLSSLELGDSALYFCASSKPGLPDTQYFGPGTRLTVL.